This entry describes one T cell receptor beta chain. These data come from a study of PD-L1 blockade in urothelial cancer. Here immunoSEQ multiplex PCR was the method, and the copy in TCRdb shows in-frame clones only, minus some. In the table there are about 43,000 clones, around 81% of which are singletons. Time point reported: pretreatment peripheral blood. Trimming removed 3 bases at V and 1 base at J, with 7 bases between. Germline-derived CDR1 and CDR2 are SGHTA and FQGNSA. The CDR3 is 15 residues long. The TCR originated in a man in his fifties or sixties with urothelial cancer. Sequences were derived from PBMCs, sampled around atezolizumab (anti-PD-L1) treatment. The gene calls are TRBV7-2 and TRBJ1-6; possibly TRBD1 for D (5 bases). CDR3 DNA: TGTGCCAGCAGCTTGTCAGGGTCCTATAATTCACCCCTCCACTTT. Protein sequence: CASSLSGSYNSPLHF.